The 21 T cell receptor beta chains reported below all come from one sample, sequenced in a study of spatial heterogeneity in lung cancer. Study outcomes and limitations: Counts that tracked tumor mutation counts were those of expanded intratumoral alpha and beta TCRs.

TCRdb processed the 5' RACE reads anew with MiXCR; each CDR3 protein has one entry. In the table there are fewer than 6,000 distinct CDR3 sequences, around 4.8% of which are singletons. For these TCRs, the target antigens are not known. Time point noted: sample taken at primary tumor resection. Specimen: lung tumor tissue, collected at surgery. The receptors originated from a male donor with early-stage non-small cell lung cancer.

This clonotype was picked up many times. This chain uses TRBV27 with TRBJ2-7, with D unresolved. This CDR3 is 13 amino acids long. CDR1 is MNHEY and CDR2 is SMNVEV in the germline V gene (reference sequence). Trimming left V 8 bases short and J 2 bases short, with 13 bases between. CDR3 sequence: CASGPLGTYEQYF. CDR3 nucleotide sequence: TGTGCCAGCGGTCCTCTTGGGACCTACGAGCAGTACTTC.

This clonotype occurred many times. The gene calls are TRBV20-1 and TRBJ1-1; the match to TRBD1 covers 7 bases. The germline V gene encodes CDR1 DFQATT and CDR2 SNEGSKA (reference sequence). The CDR3 sequence is 13 residues long. The J segment lost 1 base and the V segment lost 5 bases, leaving 4 bases of the junction unmatched. CDR3 DNA: TGCAGTGCTCAGGGACAGCAGAACACTGAAGCTTTCTTT. This codes for CSAQGQQNTEAFF.

This clonotype is large in the sample. This rearrangement joins TRBV6-5 to TRBJ2-3; 12 bases align to TRBD2. The J segment lost 0 bases and the V segment lost 8 bases, leaving 3 bases of the junction unmatched. Germline-derived CDR1 and CDR2 are MNHEY and SVGAGI. This CDR3 is 15 amino acids long. The CDR3 bases are TGTGCCAGCTTCGGACTAGCGGGAAGCACAGATACGCAGTATTTT. It codes for CASFGLAGSTDTQYF.

By its share, this clonotype is medium-sized. The rearrangement joins TRBV12-3 or TRBV12-4 to TRBJ1-5; unclear D gene. The ends were cut back, 5 bases at V and 0 bases at J, with 11 bases in the middle. The CDR3 consists of 15 residues. The CDR3 DNA is TGTGCCAGCAGTAAGCGGACGGTTAGCAATCAGCCCCAGCATTTT. Its protein product is CASSKRTVSNQPQHF.

V and J are TRBV5-1 and TRBJ2-7; TRBD1 matches at 10 bases. The germline gives CDR1 SGHRS, CDR2 YFSETQ. The CDR3 totals 14 residues. V trimming: 4 bases; J trimming: 7 bases; junction bases outside the gene matches: 8. Written as DNA, the CDR3 is TGCGCCAGCAGCGGGCGACAGGGGGCGCCTGAGCAGTACTTC. Translated: CASSGRQGAPEQYF.

The sample holds many counts of this clonotype. The chain joins TRBV28 to TRBJ2-3, with 8 bases that match TRBD1. CDR1 and CDR2 (germline): MDHEN, SYDVKM. V lost 10 bases and J lost 3; bases outside the gene matches: 9. This CDR3 spans 14 amino acids. CDR3 sequence: CATIRTGWTDTQYF. CDR3 nucleotide sequence: TGTGCCACCATTCGGACAGGGTGGACAGATACGCAGTATTTT.

This clonotype is classed as medium-sized. This chain uses TRBV3-1 with TRBJ1-1, with unresolved D. The V gene lost 4 bases and the J gene lost 3 bases, with 9 bases spanning the gap. Germline CDR1 LGHDT, CDR2 YNNKEL (reference sequence). This CDR3 has 13 amino acids. DNA for the CDR3: TGTGCCAGCAGCCCAGCCACAGACACTGAAGCTTTCTTT. Protein sequence: CASSPATDTEAFF.

This clonotype rates as medium-sized. The genes are TRBV11-3 and TRBJ2-3; 7 nucleotides agree with TRBD2. Germline values: CDR1 SGHNT, CDR2 YENEEA. Unmatched junction bases numbered 11, after V lost 5 bases and J lost 6 bases. This CDR3 has 15 amino acids. The CDR3: CASSTGLVFGDTQYF. In DNA form, the CDR3 reads TGTGCCAGCAGCACCGGACTAGTCTTCGGTGATACGCAGTATTTT.

The chain couples TRBV28 to TRBJ2-6; D possibly uses TRBD1 or TRBD2 (5 bases each). Trimming removed 3 bases at V and 7 bases at J, with 7 bases between. Germline-derived CDR1 and CDR2 are MDHEN and SYDVKM. This CDR3 has 13 residues. CDR3 bases: TGTGCCAGCAGTTTGGGACGAGCCAACGTCCTGACTTTC. Encoded protein: CASSLGRANVLTF.

In its sample, this clonotype is medium-sized (0.01 to 0.1%). The chain carries TRBV28 and TRBJ1-1; D not resolved. The germline V gene encodes CDR1 MDHEN and CDR2 SYDVKM. This CDR3 contains 14 residues. The V end lost 6 bases, the J end lost 1 base, and 12 bases lay between the germline ends. CDR3 region: CASSPVRTNTEAFF. DNA of the CDR3: TGTGCCAGCAGCCCCGTTCGAACGAACACTGAAGCTTTCTTT.

In its sample, this clonotype is medium-sized. V usage is TRBV4-1 and J usage is TRBJ2-7; 11 bases line up with TRBD1. The CDR3 consists of 15 residues. CDR1 is MGHRA, CDR2 YSYEKL, per germline. J gave up 2 bases and V 4 bases, and 4 bases lay outside the gene matches. In DNA, the CDR3 is TGCGCCAGCAGCCTCCGGGACAGGGGGACCTACGAGCAGTACTTC. Its protein is CASSLRDRGTYEQYF.

This clonotype was observed at least ten times. The chain combines TRBV11-2 with TRBJ2-1; 11 nucleotides line up with TRBD2. The germline CDR1 and CDR2 sequences are SGHAT and FQNNGV. V lost 6 bases and J lost 7; bases outside the gene matches: 11. This CDR3 contains 16 residues. The CDR3 spells CASSFSGTSGYNEQFF. The DNA of the CDR3 is TGTGCCAGCAGTTTCTCCGGGACTAGCGGTTATAATGAGCAGTTCTTC.

This clonotype was seen repeatedly, ten times or more. In DNA form, the CDR3 reads TGTGCCAGCAGCAACAGGGGGCCCGCGAACACCGGGGAGCTGTTTTTT. It translates to CASSNRGPANTGELFF. The chain employs TRBV11-3 and TRBJ2-2, with 9 bases identical to TRBD1. V was pared by 5 bases and J by 0 bases, with 4 bases of the junction left unmatched. This CDR3 spans 16 amino acids. Germline CDR1 and CDR2: SGHNT and YENEEA. The full variable domain, with the rest looked up from reference TRBV11-3 and TRBJ2-2, is EAGVVQSPRYKIIEKKQPVAFWCNPISGHNTLYWYLQNLGQGPELLIRYENEEAVDDSQLPKDRFSAERLKGVDSTLKIQPAELGDSAVYLCASSNRGPANTGELFFGEGSRLTVL.

This clonotype was recorded at least ten times. The chain is built from TRBV7-8 and TRBJ2-2; D call uncertain. Trimming cost V 0 bases and J 6 bases, with 11 bases left between them. The CDR3 has 15 amino acids. CDR1 and CDR2 from the germline V gene are SGHVS and FQNEAQ. The CDR3 here is CASSLAETRSGELFF. CDR3 nucleotide sequence: TGTGCCAGCAGCTTAGCGGAGACCAGATCCGGGGAGCTGTTTTTT.

This clonotype was recorded many times. J is TRBJ1-4 and V is TRBV20-1, with 7 bases fitting TRBD1. Germline-derived CDR1 and CDR2 are DFQATT and SNEGSKA (reference sequence). This CDR3 is 13 amino acids long. Losses at the gene ends were 3 bases for V and 8 bases for J; bases not matched to a gene: 6. CDR3 region: CSASQGGREKLFF. DNA for the CDR3: TGCAGTGCTAGTCAAGGGGGCAGAGAAAAACTGTTTTTT.

This clonotype occurred a few times. This chain uses TRBV20-1 with TRBJ2-2; 14 bases are shared with TRBD2. The V gene end was trimmed by 6 bases and the J gene end by 4 bases; junction bases not matched to a gene: 10. The germline CDR1 and CDR2 sequences are DFQATT and SNEGSKA (reference sequence). The CDR3 runs 17 residues. CDR3: CSAQTSGGAFSTGELFF. The CDR3 DNA reads as TGCAGTGCCCAGACTAGCGGGGGGGCCTTTAGCACCGGGGAGCTGTTTTTT.

This clonotype was seen many times. The chain joins TRBV4-1 to TRBJ2-7; TRBD2 matches at 10 bases. The CDR3 sequence is 16 residues long. The V segment lost 0 bases and the J segment 1 base; nucleotides outside the gene matches: 3. Looked up from germline, CDR1 is MGHRA and CDR2 is YSYEKL. For the CDR3, the DNA is TGCGCCAGCAGCCAAGAGCCTAGCGGGAGTTCCTACGAGCAGTACTTC. Translation gives CASSQEPSGSSYEQYF.

This clonotype was seen many times. V and J are TRBV12-3 or TRBV12-4 and TRBJ1-2; the D gene is possibly TRBD1 (5 bases). V was pared by 5 bases and J by 7 bases, with 20 bases between. CDR3 length: 15 amino acids. CDR3 sequence (DNA): TGTGCCAGCAGTGCACCCGGCCTACGGGGGTTTGGCTACACCTTC. Residues: CASSAPGLRGFGYTF.

This clonotype is medium-sized in the sample. CDR3 sequence: CASSSTWGTEAFF. The CDR3 nucleotides are TGCGCCAGCAGCTCGACCTGGGGCACTGAAGCTTTCTTT. The chain carries TRBV5-1 and TRBJ1-1; D unclear. CDR3 length: 13 amino acids. The germline V and J ends were trimmed by 3 bases and 4 bases, with 10 bases remaining between them. CDR1 and CDR2 from the germline V gene are SGHRS and YFSETQ.

In its sample, this clonotype ranks as medium-sized. This chain connects TRBV6-6 to TRBJ1-1; no reliable D call. V was shortened by 1 base and J by 5 bases, with 5 bases between the two germline ends. The CDR3 spans 12 residues. The germline V gene encodes CDR1 MNHNY and CDR2 SVGAGI (reference sequence). The CDR3, as DNA: TGTGCCAGCAGTTACTGGCGGACTGAAGCTTTCTTT. It translates to CASSYWRTEAFF.

This clonotype was detected ten times or more. The chain has TRBV20-1 and TRBJ2-1; D perhaps matches TRBD2 (5 bases). Germline CDR1 DFQATT, CDR2 SNEGSKA (reference sequence). With 3 bases removed from V and 0 bases from J, the gap between germline ends came to 9 bases. This CDR3 has 14 residues. The CDR3 loop reads CSASVGGSYNEQFF. The CDR3 nucleotides are TGCAGTGCTAGCGTCGGAGGCTCCTACAATGAGCAGTTCTTC.